The T cell receptor (beta chain) under discussion was sequenced for a study of cytomegalovirus exposure and HLA in healthy donors. Study results and caveats: The sole available immune exposure information was CMV serostatus. Segments of the TCR beta V type were, in most cases, productive about 87% or about 30% of the time in an earlier analysis. Sequence variants that were highly shared formed a cluster that was likely a sequencing artifact.

Note on this clone: The antigen remains undetermined.

PCR primers comprised 60 Vbeta and 13 Jbeta primers. Repertoires were generated with immunoSEQ multiplex PCR, while TCRdb's copy carries only in-frame clones and drops some. The sample totals 80,000 to 100,000 clones; its top ten clones hold 0.5% to 0.65%. Between the trimmed V and J ends, which lost 1 base and 5 bases, there was a span of 9 bases. The length of the CDR3 is 13 residues. Germline CDR1 SGDLS, CDR2 YYNGEE. Though nominally healthy at sampling, donors likely had unrecorded immune exposures. This TCR was sampled from a middle-aged man in good health and CMV-seronegative. This rearrangement joins TRBV9 to TRBJ2-5, with no clear D. What was sequenced was PBMCs. CDR3 amino acids: CASSVWPRETQYF. DNA for the CDR3: TGTGCCAGCAGCGTATGGCCTAGGGAGACCCAGTACTTC.